This T cell receptor beta chain was sequenced during a study of T-cell memory formation after mild COVID-19. Study information: TCR clusters were largely donor specific.

Notes on the study in general: A second wave expanding day 15 to 37 was CD4+-biased; contracting clones were balanced. CM and EM subsets held most contracting CD4+ clones; EMRA held CD8+ ones.

Germline CDR1 and CDR2: SGHRS and YFSETQ. The CDR3 is 15 amino acids. The V end lost 1 base, the J end lost 5 bases, and 13 bases lay between the germline ends. 5'RACE primed at constant segments yielded TCR alpha and TCR beta cDNA libraries bearing sample barcodes and UMIs. TCRdb called the 5' RACE reads again in MiXCR, with one record for every CDR3 protein. Of around 390,000 distinct CDR3 sequences in the sample, around a sixth are singletons; the top ten hold roughly 21%. This clonotype appeared a few times. Its antigen is undetermined. The sample was PBMCs or a T cell subset sorted from them (not recorded which). The sequence came from a man aged 18 to 29 who had mild COVID-19 (a few samples of this study predate the infection). Cell type and time point are not known. The chain employs TRBV5-1 and TRBJ2-1, with D unclear. The CDR3 region has the DNA TGCGCCAGCAGCTTGACAGCAAGAAATGACAATGAGCAGTTCTTC. Protein sequence: CASSLTARNDNEQFF.